Below, one TCR beta chain is given with its context. Its antigen remains unidentified. The assay, immunoSEQ v3.0, was run at survey level. Here immunoSEQ multiplex PCR was the method, and the copy in TCRdb shows in-frame clones only, minus some. Of around 12,000 clones listed, roughly three quarters are singletons. The data were taken from a study of long-term antiretroviral therapy in people with HIV. Study-level findings and limits: Dating from the mid-2000s to the late 2010s, the blood was possibly obtained under older ART regimens. Transplant donor controls retained higher diversity, though diversity increased after ART.

Germline assignment: CDR1 MNHEY and CDR2 SMNVEV (reference sequence). The J segment lost 4 bases and the V segment lost 6 bases, leaving 11 bases of the junction unmatched. This CDR3 spans 15 amino acids. This rearrangement joins TRBV27 to TRBJ1-1; 7 bases are a match to TRBD1. Source: unsorted PBMCs, taken 0.5 years before starting antiretroviral therapy. The receptor was derived from a middle-aged woman with HIV. CDR3 nucleotide sequence: TGTGCCAGCAGACCTTCAGGGGGGTTGGGCACTGAAGCTTTCTTT. It encodes CASRPSGGLGTEAFF.